The present entry profiles one TCR beta chain with its context. No antigen is known for it. This PCR relied on a set of 60 Vbeta primers and 13 Jbeta primers. Sequencing used immunoSEQ multiplex PCR; TCRdb keeps in-frame clones, though not all of them. This sample has 200,000 or so clones, with 65% to 90% found just once. The data are from a study of cytomegalovirus exposure and HLA in healthy donors. Broader study findings: Segments of the TCR beta V type were, in most cases, productive about 87% or about 30% of the time in an earlier analysis.

V was clipped by 7 bases and J by 4 bases, with 18 bases between them. In germline, CDR1 is MNHEY, CDR2 SMNVEV (reference sequence). The CDR3 runs to 15 residues. The rearrangement uses TRBV27 and TRBJ2-3; D is possibly TRBD2 (6 bases). This TCR was recovered from a girl under 18 in good health and CMV-seronegative. The specimen sequenced was PBMCs. The CDR3 region has the DNA TGTGCCAGCACCCGCCTAGCGTTGGGGTCAGATACGCAGTATTTT. Translated: CASTRLALGSDTQYF.